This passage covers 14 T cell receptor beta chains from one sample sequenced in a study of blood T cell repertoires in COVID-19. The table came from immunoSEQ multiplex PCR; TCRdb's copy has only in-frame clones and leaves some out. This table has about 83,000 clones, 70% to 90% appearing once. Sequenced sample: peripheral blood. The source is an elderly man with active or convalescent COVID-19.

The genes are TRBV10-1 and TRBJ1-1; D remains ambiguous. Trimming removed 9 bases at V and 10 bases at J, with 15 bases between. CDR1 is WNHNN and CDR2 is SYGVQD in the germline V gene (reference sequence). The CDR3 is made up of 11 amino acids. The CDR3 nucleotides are TGCGCCAGACATAACGGGGAACCAGCTTTCTTT. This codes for CARHNGEPAFF.

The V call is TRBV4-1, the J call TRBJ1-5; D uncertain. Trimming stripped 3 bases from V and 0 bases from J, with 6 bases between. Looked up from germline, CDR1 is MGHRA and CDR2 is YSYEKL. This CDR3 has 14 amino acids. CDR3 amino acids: CASSQTGSNQPQHF. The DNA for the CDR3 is TGCGCCAGCAGCCAGACTGGTAGCAATCAGCCCCAGCATTTT.

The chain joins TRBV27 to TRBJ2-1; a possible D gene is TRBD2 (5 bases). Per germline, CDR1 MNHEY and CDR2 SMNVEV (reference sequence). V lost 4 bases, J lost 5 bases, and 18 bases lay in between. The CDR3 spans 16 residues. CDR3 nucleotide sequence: TGTGCCAGCAGTTCCCCCTCTGGCAAGAGGGACAATGAGCAGTTCTTC. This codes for CASSSPSGKRDNEQFF.

CDR3 nucleotides: TGTGCCAGCAGTCCAAAATCGGGACTGGACAATGAGCAGTTCTTC. It translates to CASSPKSGLDNEQFF. The chain recombines TRBV2 with TRBJ2-1, with a weak D call TRBD2 (6 bases). Between the trimmed V and J ends, which lost 5 bases and 5 bases, there was a span of 16 bases. The germline gives CDR1 SNHLY, CDR2 FYNNEI. CDR3 length: 15 amino acids.

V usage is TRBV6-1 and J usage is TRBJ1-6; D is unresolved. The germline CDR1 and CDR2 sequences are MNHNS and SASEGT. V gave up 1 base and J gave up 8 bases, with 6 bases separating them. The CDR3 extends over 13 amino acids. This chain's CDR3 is CASSEGHDSPLHF. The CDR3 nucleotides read TGTGCCAGCAGTGAAGGGCATGATTCACCCCTCCACTTT.

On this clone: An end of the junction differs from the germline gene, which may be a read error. The CDR3 loop is CASSSARDRGLHSGANVLTF. CDR3 sequence (DNA): TGTGCCAGCAGCTCCGCCCGGGACAGGGGATTACACTCTGGTGCCAACGTCCTGACTTTC. This sequence joins TRBV9 and TRBJ2-6; 10 bases map to TRBD1. This CDR3 comprises 20 residues. Germline V lookup: CDR1 SGDLS, CDR2 YYNGEE.

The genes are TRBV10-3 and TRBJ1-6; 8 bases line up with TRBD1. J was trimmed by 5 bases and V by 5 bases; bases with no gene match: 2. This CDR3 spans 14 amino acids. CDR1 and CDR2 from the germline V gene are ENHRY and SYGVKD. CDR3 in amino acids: CAISPGQDNSPLHF. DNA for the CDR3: TGTGCCATCAGTCCGGGACAGGATAATTCACCCCTCCACTTT.

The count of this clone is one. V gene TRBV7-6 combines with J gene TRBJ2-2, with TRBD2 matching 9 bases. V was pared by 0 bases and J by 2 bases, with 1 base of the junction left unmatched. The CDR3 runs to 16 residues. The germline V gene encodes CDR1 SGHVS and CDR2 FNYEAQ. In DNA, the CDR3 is TGTGCCAGCAGCTTAGCTAGCGGGAGCAACACCGGGGAGCTGTTTTTT. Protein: CASSLASGSNTGELFF.

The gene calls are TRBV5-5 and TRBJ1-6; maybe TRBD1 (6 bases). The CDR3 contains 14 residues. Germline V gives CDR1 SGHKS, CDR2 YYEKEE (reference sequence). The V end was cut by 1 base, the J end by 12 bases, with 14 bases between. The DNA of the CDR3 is TGTGCCAGCAGCTTGAACAGGGCCATTGAACCCCTCCACTTT. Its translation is CASSLNRAIEPLHF.

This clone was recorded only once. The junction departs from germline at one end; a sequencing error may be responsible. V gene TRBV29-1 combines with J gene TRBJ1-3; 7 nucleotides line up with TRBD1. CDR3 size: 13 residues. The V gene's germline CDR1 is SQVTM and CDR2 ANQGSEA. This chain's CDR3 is CSVEDRAGNTIYF. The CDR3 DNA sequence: TGCAGCGTAGAAGACAGGGCTGGAAACACCATATATTTT.

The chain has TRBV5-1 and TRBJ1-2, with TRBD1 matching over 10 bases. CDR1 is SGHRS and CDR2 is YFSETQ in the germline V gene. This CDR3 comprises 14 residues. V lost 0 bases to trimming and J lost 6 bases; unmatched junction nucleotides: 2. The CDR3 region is CASSLATGGDGYTF. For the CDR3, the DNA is TGCGCCAGCAGCTTGGCGACAGGGGGCGATGGCTACACCTTC.

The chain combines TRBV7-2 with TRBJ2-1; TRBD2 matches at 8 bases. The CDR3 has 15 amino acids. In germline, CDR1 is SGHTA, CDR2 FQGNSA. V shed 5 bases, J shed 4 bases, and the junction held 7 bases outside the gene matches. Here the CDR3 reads CASSRASGSYNEQFF. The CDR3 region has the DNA TGTGCCAGCAGCAGAGCTAGCGGGTCTTACAATGAGCAGTTCTTC.

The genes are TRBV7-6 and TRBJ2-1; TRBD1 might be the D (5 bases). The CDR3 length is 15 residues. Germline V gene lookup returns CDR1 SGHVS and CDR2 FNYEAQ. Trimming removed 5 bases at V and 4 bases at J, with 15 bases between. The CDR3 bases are TGTGCCAGCAGCGCATCTCAGGGCAGATACAATGAGCAGTTCTTC. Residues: CASSASQGRYNEQFF.

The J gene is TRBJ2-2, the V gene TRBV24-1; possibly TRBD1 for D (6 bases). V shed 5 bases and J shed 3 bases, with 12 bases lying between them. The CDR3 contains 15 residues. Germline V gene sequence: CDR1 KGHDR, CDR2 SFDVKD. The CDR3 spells CATSAQGAYTGELFF. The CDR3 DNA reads TGTGCCACCAGTGCACAGGGTGCTTACACCGGGGAGCTGTTTTTT.